This entry concerns a single TCR beta chain. This sample stems from a study of blood T cell repertoires in COVID-19. The CDR3 runs 13 residues. Germline-derived CDR1 and CDR2 are LNHDA and SQIVND (reference sequence). V was trimmed by 4 bases and J by 1 base, leaving 4 bases between them. The assay was immunoSEQ multiplex PCR, and TCRdb's table has in-frame clones only and misses some. This sample has about 120,000 clones; 85% to 90% occur once, and the top ten carry approximately 28%. This sequence was found in a man between 70 and 80 years old with active or convalescent COVID-19. The sample consisted of peripheral blood. This chain joins TRBV19 and TRBJ2-2; unclear D gene. CDR3 nucleotide sequence: TGTGCCAGTAGTAACGGGAACACCGGGGAGCTGTTTTTT. Protein sequence: CASSNGNTGELFF.